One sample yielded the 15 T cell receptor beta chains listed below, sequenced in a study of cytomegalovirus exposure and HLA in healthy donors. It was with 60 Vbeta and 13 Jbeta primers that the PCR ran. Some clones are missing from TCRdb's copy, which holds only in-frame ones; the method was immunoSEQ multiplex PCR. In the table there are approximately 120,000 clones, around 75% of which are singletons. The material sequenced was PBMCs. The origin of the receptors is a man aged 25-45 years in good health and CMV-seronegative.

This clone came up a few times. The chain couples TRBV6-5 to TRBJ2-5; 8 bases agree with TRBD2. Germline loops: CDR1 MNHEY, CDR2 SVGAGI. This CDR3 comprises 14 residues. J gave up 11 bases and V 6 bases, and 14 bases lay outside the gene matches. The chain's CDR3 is CASSDTGGPGEQYF. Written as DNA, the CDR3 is TGTGCCAGCAGCGACACGGGAGGGCCTGGTGAGCAGTACTTC.

CDR3 in amino acids: CASSIRSGSVVTDTQYF. CDR3 nucleotide sequence: TGTGCCAGTAGTATACGGAGTGGTTCGGTAGTTACAGATACGCAGTATTTT. V usage is TRBV19 and J usage is TRBJ2-3; D remains unclear. The CDR3 is 17 amino acids. Trimming took 2 bases from V and 3 from J, leaving 18 bases between them. The germline V gene encodes CDR1 LNHDA and CDR2 SQIVND (reference sequence).

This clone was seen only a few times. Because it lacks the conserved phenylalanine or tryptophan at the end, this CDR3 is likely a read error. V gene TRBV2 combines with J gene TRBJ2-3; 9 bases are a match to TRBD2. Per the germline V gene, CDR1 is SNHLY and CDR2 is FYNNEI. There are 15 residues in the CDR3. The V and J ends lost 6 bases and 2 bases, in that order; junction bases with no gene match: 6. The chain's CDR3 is CASRVLAGYTDTQYV. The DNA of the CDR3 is TGTGCCAGCAGAGTGCTAGCGGGATACACAGATACGCAGTATGTT.

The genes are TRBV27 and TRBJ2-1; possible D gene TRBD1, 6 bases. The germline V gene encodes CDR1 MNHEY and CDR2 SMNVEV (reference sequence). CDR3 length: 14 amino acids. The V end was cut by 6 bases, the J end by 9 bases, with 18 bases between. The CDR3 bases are TGTGCCAGCAGCCCTGGAGAGGGGGTTGGTGAGCAGTTCTTC. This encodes CASSPGEGVGEQFF.

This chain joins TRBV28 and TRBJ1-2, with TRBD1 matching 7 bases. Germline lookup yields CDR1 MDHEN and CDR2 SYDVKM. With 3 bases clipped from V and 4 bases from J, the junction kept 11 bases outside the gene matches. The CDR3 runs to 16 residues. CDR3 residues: CASSFPRGQGVYGYTF. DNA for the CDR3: TGTGCCAGCAGTTTTCCCCGCGGGCAGGGGGTCTATGGCTACACCTTC.

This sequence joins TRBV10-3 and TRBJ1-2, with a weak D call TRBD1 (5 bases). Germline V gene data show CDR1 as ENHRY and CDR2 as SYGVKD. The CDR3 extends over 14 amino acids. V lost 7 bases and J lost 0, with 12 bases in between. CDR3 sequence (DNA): TGTGCCATCAATCAGGGTAGAGCTAACTATGGCTACACCTTC. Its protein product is CAINQGRANYGYTF.

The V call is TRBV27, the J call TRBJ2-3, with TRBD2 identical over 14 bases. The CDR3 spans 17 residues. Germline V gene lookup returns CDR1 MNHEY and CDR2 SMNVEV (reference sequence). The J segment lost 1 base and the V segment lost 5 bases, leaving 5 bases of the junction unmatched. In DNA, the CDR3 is TGTGCCAGCAGTAACCCGGGACTAGCGGGGGGCACAGATACGCAGTATTTT. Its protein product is CASSNPGLAGGTDTQYF.

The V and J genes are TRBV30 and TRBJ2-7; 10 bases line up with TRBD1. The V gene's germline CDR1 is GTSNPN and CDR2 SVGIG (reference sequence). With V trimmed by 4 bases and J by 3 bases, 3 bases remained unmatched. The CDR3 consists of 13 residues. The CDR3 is CAWIGDRGYEQYF. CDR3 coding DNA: TGTGCCTGGATCGGGGACAGGGGCTACGAGCAGTACTTC.

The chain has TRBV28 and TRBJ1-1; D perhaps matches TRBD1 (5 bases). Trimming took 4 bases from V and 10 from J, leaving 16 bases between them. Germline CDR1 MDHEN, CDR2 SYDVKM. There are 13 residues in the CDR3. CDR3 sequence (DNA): TGTGCCAGCAGTTATGGGGGGGGGATGGGAGCTTTCTTT. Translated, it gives CASSYGGGMGAFF.

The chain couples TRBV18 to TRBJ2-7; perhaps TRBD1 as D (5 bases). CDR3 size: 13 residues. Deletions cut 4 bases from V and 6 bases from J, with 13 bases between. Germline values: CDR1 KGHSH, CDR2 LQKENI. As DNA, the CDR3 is TGTGCCAGCTCACAGGGGCCAAGGGTCGAGCAGTACTTC. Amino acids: CASSQGPRVEQYF.

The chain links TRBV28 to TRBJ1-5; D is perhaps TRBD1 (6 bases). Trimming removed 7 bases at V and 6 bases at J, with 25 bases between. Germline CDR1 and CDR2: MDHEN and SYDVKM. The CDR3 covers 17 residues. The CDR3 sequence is CASIAGVVISSVQPQHF. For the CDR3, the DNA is TGTGCCAGCATCGCAGGGGTCGTGATCTCTAGTGTTCAGCCCCAGCATTTT.

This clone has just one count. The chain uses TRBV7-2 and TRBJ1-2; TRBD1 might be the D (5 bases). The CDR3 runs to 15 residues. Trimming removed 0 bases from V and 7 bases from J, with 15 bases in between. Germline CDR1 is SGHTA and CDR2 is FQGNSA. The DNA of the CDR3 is TGTGCCAGCAGCTTAGCCGTCGGGCGGAGGGGTGGCTACACCTTC. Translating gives CASSLAVGRRGGYTF.

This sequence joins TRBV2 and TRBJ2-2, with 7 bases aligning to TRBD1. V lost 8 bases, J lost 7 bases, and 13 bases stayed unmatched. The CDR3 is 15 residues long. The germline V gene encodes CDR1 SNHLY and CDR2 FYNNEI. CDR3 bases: TGTGCCAGCCGCACGGGGCAGGGGGTTATCGGGGAGCTGTTTTTT. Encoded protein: CASRTGQGVIGELFF.

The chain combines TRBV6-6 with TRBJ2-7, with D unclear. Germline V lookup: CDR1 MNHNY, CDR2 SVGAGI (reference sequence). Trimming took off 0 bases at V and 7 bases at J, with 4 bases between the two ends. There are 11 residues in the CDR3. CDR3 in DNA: TGTGCCAGCAGTTACTCGCTAGAGCAGTACTTC. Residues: CASSYSLEQYF.

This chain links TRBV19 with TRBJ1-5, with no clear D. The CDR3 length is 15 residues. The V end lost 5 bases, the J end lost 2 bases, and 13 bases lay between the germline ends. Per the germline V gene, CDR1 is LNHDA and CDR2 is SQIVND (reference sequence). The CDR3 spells CASSYGVNGNQPQHF. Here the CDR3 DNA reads TGTGCCAGTAGTTACGGGGTGAATGGCAATCAGCCCCAGCATTTT.